This T cell receptor (beta chain) came from a study of vaccination effects on CD4 cells after COVID-19 (dated 2022 in TCRdb). With respect to the entire study: Each participant got two doses of an mRNA SARS-CoV-2 vaccine, either BNT162b2 or mRNA-1273. In both COVID-19 convalescent patients and infection-naive vaccine recipients, the study compared SARS-CoV-2 spike-specific CD4+ TCR repertoires from before mRNA vaccination with those from after it. Altogether, nine to ten COVID-19 convalescent patients and a few SARS-CoV-2-naive healthy vaccine recipients made up the full study. Cultures from other donors in the study were sequenced using the Oncomine TCR Beta short-read assay on an Illumina iSeq 100. The paper as a whole reports these results and caveats: Both infection-induced and vaccine-induced clones contracted markedly at late post-vaccination timepoints, which is consistent with waning T cell responses. Only a small number of convalescent patients were included, and no early post-infection timepoints were available, which limited the study. In healthy vaccine recipients, vaccine-induced clones were almost all SARS-CoV-2 mono-reactive, with only 1 of 255 being cross-reactive with common cold coronaviruses.

Reading the germline V gene (reference sequence) gives CDR1 LNHDA and CDR2 SQIVND. Including cysteine and phenylalanine, the CDR3 has 15 amino acids. The read is trimmed to its CDR3 DNA, 45 bases read in frame from base 1. The V end gives up 4 bases and the J end 5 bases, leaving 4 bases in the junction not matched to a gene. Library method: the immunoSEQ multiplex PCR assay. DNA from the cultured, isolated CD4+ T cells was subjected to TCR beta CDR3 sequencing. The paper's processing steps were these. Non-productive TCR sequences were discarded, and reads were trimmed to the CDR3 region, with only CDR3s of 7 or more amino acids retained. Antigen-specific clonotypes were identified using the MANAFEST web app by comparison of expansion in peptide wells against reference cultures. To count as positive, a clone had to show expansion at FDR<0.05 compared with the reference and with all other wells, an odds ratio above 5, and a frequency above 0.1% in two replicate wells. A clonotype was called cross-reactive if it was significantly expanded both in SARS-CoV-2 spike wells and in at least one common cold coronavirus spike condition. CDR3 similarity was assessed by Levenshtein distance with the stringdist R package, and unrooted trees were built with ape in R 3.6.1. Not all clones reach the TCRdb copy of this immuneACCESS table, which keeps in-frame sequences only. Checked studies attribute under half of the gap to unresolved V genes and leave the rest unexplained. For V, J and clone size, that table is used; D and trimming come from the DNA. Across this sample there are about 38,000 clones, with roughly 70% seen only once. Approximately 22% of the sample lies in the top ten.

In the ViraFEST assay, PBMC were stimulated with viral peptide pools, and antigen-specific CD4+ T cell clonotypes were then identified by expansion using TCR sequencing. After less than 13 days of culture, CD4+ T cells were isolated with the EasySep CD4+ T cell isolation kit. None of the healthy vaccine recipients had a prior SARS-CoV-2 infection, which was confirmed by nucleocapsid antibody tests that came back negative both before and after vaccination. Under 2.5 million PBMC per well were cultured with about 10 ug/ml peptides in IMDM containing 5% human AB serum, approximately 10 IU/ml IL-2 and gentamicin. On days 3 and 7, half of the culture medium was replaced with fresh IL-2-containing medium. Unless noted otherwise, every peptide stimulation condition was cultured in triplicate wells. PBMC were separated from whole blood using Ficoll-Paque Plus gradient centrifugation and were then either cryopreserved at -140C or used fresh. The overlapping peptide pools covered the spike proteins of SARS-CoV-2 as well as those of the common cold coronaviruses HCoV-NL63, HCoV-OC43 and HCoV-229E. Genomic DNA was extracted from cultured CD4+ T cells with the QIAamp micro DNA kit.

Comment on this clone: The specificity of this receptor is unknown. No much larger clone is present one base from it, and per-base qualities are unavailable.

This receptor chain uses TRBV19 and TRBJ1-5; TRBD1 lines up with 11 middle nucleotides. Sequenced material: CD4+ T cells from PBMCs cultured with SARS-CoV-2 spike peptides, taken before COVID-19 vaccination. Interpreted using the paper, the cell subset or site label stands for: SARS-CoV-2 spike overlapping peptide pool stimulation. This TCR derives from a human donor who received a COVID-19 vaccine. The CDR3 region reads CASSRDRGSYQPQHF. The nucleotides read TGTGCCAGTAGTAGGGACAGGGGGTCATATCAGCCCCAGCATTTT.